One and the same sample provided the 19 T cell receptor beta chains below, sequenced in a study of T-cell memory formation after mild COVID-19. TCRdb analysed the 5' RACE reads with MiXCR anew, one entry per CDR3 protein. The data contain 300,000 to 400,000 distinct CDR3 sequences, under 25% of them seen just once; the ten biggest clones take up around 13%. The material sequenced was PBMCs or a T cell subset sorted from them (not recorded which). These receptors were obtained from an adult woman who had mild COVID-19 (a few samples of this study predate the infection). Cell type and time point are not known.

The chain carries TRBV5-4 and TRBJ2-1; 15 bases agree with TRBD2. The CDR3 spans 15 residues. Losses at the gene ends were 0 bases for V and 9 bases for J; bases not matched to a gene: 1. Germline V gives CDR1 SGHNT, CDR2 YYREEE (reference sequence). The CDR3 protein is CASSLAGLAGGEQFF. The DNA of the CDR3 is TGTGCCAGCAGCTTGGCGGGACTAGCGGGAGGTGAGCAGTTCTTC.

The genes are TRBV6-5 and TRBJ2-7; D is uncertain. Deletions cut 4 bases from V and 2 bases from J, with 6 bases between. This CDR3 spans 12 amino acids. Germline V gene sequence: CDR1 MNHEY, CDR2 SVGAGI. The CDR3 loop reads CASSSKPYEQYF. Here the CDR3 DNA reads TGTGCCAGCAGTTCCAAACCCTACGAGCAGTACTTC.

This clonotype was counted many times. V and J are TRBV4-2 and TRBJ2-7, with 9 bases identical to TRBD1. This CDR3 has 16 amino acids. Losses at the gene ends were 1 base for V and 2 bases for J; bases not matched to a gene: 6. Germline lookup yields CDR1 LGHNA and CDR2 YNFKEQ. CDR3 DNA: TGTGCCAGCAGCCAAGCTGCCCGGGACAGGGCCTACGAGCAGTACTTC. Translation gives CASSQAARDRAYEQYF.

V gene TRBV2 combines with J gene TRBJ2-7; TRBD2 aligns across 9 bases. CDR3 length: 15 amino acids. The V gene end was trimmed by 5 bases and the J gene end by 0 bases; junction bases not matched to a gene: 5. CDR1 and CDR2 from the germline V gene are SNHLY and FYNNEI. The CDR3 DNA reads as TGTGCCAGCAGTTCACCGGGACTAGCCTCCTACGAGCAGTACTTC. Encoded protein: CASSSPGLASYEQYF.

The chain couples TRBV2 to TRBJ1-5; D is unresolved. Looked up from germline, CDR1 is SNHLY and CDR2 is FYNNEI. V gave up 2 bases and J gave up 6 bases, with 8 bases separating them. The CDR3 totals 13 residues. The CDR3 bases are TGTGCCAGCAGTGAATCCCGGGGTCAGCCCCAGCATTTT. This codes for CASSESRGQPQHF.

This sequence joins TRBV20-1 and TRBJ1-3, with D possibly being TRBD1 (6 bases). This CDR3 contains 15 residues. Germline loops: CDR1 DFQATT, CDR2 SNEGSKA (reference sequence). Trimming took off 2 bases at V and 2 bases at J, with 13 bases between the two ends. CDR3 sequence reads: CSARPQGVTGNTIYF. CDR3 sequence (DNA): TGCAGTGCTAGACCACAGGGAGTGACTGGAAACACCATATATTTT.

This clonotype showed up just a few times. The rearrangement joins TRBV6-6 to TRBJ1-5; D gene unclear. This CDR3 spans 12 amino acids. V lost 2 bases, J lost 5 bases, and 4 bases lay in between. Germline CDR1 is MNHNY and CDR2 is SVGAGI (reference sequence). CDR3 DNA sequence: TGTGCCAGCAGTTACGTAGATCAGCCCCAGCATTTT. As protein: CASSYVDQPQHF.

The chain recombines TRBV4-1 with TRBJ1-2; TRBD1 is a possible D gene (6 bases). Germline CDR1 is MGHRA and CDR2 is YSYEKL. This CDR3 has 14 amino acids. The ends were cut back, 3 bases at V and 6 bases at J, with 14 bases in the middle. CDR3 nucleotide sequence: TGCGCCAGCAGCCAGCAACAGGGAGACAATGGCTACACCTTC. Its translation is CASSQQQGDNGYTF.

This clonotype turned up a few times. The V gene is TRBV5-1, the J gene TRBJ2-7; D call uncertain. The CDR3 is made up of 16 amino acids. Germline lookup yields CDR1 SGHRS and CDR2 YFSETQ. With 0 bases removed from V and 1 base from J, the gap between germline ends came to 14 bases. CDR3 protein: CASSLAKGQLSYEQYF. Here the CDR3 DNA reads TGCGCCAGCAGCTTGGCCAAGGGTCAGTTGTCCTACGAGCAGTACTTC.

V and J are TRBV4-1 and TRBJ2-7; unclear D gene. Germline V gives CDR1 MGHRA, CDR2 YSYEKL. CDR3 length: 13 amino acids. Deletions cut 2 bases from V and 1 base from J, with 6 bases between. The CDR3 coding sequence is TGCGCCAGCAGCCAATCCGTTTCCTACGAGCAGTACTTC. This codes for CASSQSVSYEQYF.

The CDR3 is CASSQDYRGFNEKLFF. The CDR3 DNA follows: TGCGCCAGCAGCCAAGATTACCGGGGCTTTAATGAAAAACTGTTTTTT. The rearrangement joins TRBV4-3 to TRBJ1-4; tentative D call: TRBD1 (5 bases). Germline V gene data show CDR1 as LGHNA and CDR2 as YSLEER. Trimming pared 0 bases from V and 4 bases from J, leaving 12 bases between. This CDR3 spans 16 amino acids.

This clonotype appeared a few times. The chain joins TRBV9 to TRBJ1-3, with 7 nucleotides matching TRBD1. This CDR3 is 16 amino acids long. Trimming removed 0 bases from V and 3 bases from J; junction bases left unmatched: 6. Germline V lookup: CDR1 SGDLS, CDR2 YYNGEE. CDR3 region: CASSVGDRASGNTIYF. The CDR3 DNA is TGTGCCAGCAGCGTAGGCGACAGGGCAAGTGGAAACACCATATATTTT.

This clonotype has only a few counts. The chain couples TRBV9 to TRBJ2-5; 9 bases agree with TRBD2. This CDR3 region has 17 residues. Losses at the gene ends were 2 bases for V and 1 base for J; bases not matched to a gene: 9. Germline V gene data show CDR1 as SGDLS and CDR2 as YYNGEE. CDR3 residues: CASSVSSAGGSQETQYF. The CDR3 DNA follows: TGTGCCAGCAGCGTTTCTTCTGCGGGGGGGAGCCAAGAGACCCAGTACTTC.

The chain joins TRBV4-1 to TRBJ2-2, with 7 bases fitting TRBD1. J was trimmed by 4 bases and V by 3 bases; bases with no gene match: 5. There are 15 residues in the CDR3. The germline V gene has CDR1 MGHRA and CDR2 YSYEKL. Here the CDR3 reads CASSHDTGVTGELFF. The CDR3 bases are TGCGCCAGCAGCCACGATACAGGGGTCACCGGGGAGCTGTTTTTT.

The sample holds a few counts of this clonotype. For the CDR3, the DNA is TGTGCCAGCGGAACTGGTAGCGGGGGACCAAGCTCTGGGGCCAACGTCCTGACTTTC. It yields the protein CASGTGSGGPSSGANVLTF. The chain is built from TRBV9 and TRBJ2-6, with 9 bases matching TRBD2. The CDR3 is 19 amino acids. Germline V lookup: CDR1 SGDLS, CDR2 YYNGEE. V shed 7 bases, J shed 0 bases, and the junction held 14 bases outside the gene matches.

The rearrangement uses TRBV5-6 and TRBJ2-7, with D possibly called TRBD1 or TRBD2 (5 bases each). The V gene's germline CDR1 is SGHDT and CDR2 YYEEEE. V was cut by 0 bases and J by 3 bases, with 13 bases left in between. The CDR3 covers 15 residues. Written as DNA, the CDR3 is TGTGCCAGCAGCTTGGGGGACGCAATTCTCTACGAGCAGTACTTC. Amino acids: CASSLGDAILYEQYF.

This chain links TRBV3-1 with TRBJ2-2; possible D gene TRBD1, 6 bases. Germline CDR1 reads LGHDT; CDR2 reads YNNKEL (reference sequence). V was cut by 3 bases and J by 1 base, with 18 bases left in between. The CDR3 contains 18 residues. CDR3 protein: CASSHAVGAKGNTGELFF. CDR3 nucleotide sequence: TGTGCCAGCAGCCACGCGGTGGGGGCCAAGGGGAACACCGGGGAGCTGTTTTTT. The complete variable domain, with remaining parts taken from reference TRBV3-1 and TRBJ2-2, reads DTAVSQTPKYLVTQMGNDKSIKCEQNLGHDTMYWYKQDSKKFLKIMFSYNNKELIINETVPNRFSPKSPDKAHLNLHINSLELGDSAVYFCASSHAVGAKGNTGELFFGEGSRLTVL.

This clonotype has only a few counts. The rearrangement uses TRBV20-1 and TRBJ2-4, with D possibly TRBD2 on 7 matching bases. Between the trimmed V and J ends, which lost 0 bases and 3 bases, there was a span of 9 bases. Germline CDR1 DFQATT, CDR2 SNEGSKA (reference sequence). This CDR3 contains 14 residues. The CDR3 DNA reads TGCAGTGCTAGAGATAGGGGGGGCAAAAACATTCAGTACTTC. Protein product: CSARDRGGKNIQYF.

J is TRBJ1-6 and V is TRBV10-3; D might be TRBD1 (5 bases). The CDR3 loop spans 15 amino acids. Trimming pared 6 bases from V and 0 bases from J, leaving 9 bases between. Germline assignment: CDR1 ENHRY and CDR2 SYGVKD. The CDR3 region is CAIRGTTSYNSPLHF. CDR3 bases: TGTGCCATCAGGGGGACTACCTCCTATAATTCACCCCTCCACTTT.